Listed below are T cell receptor beta chains from one sample, sequenced in a study of OX40 agonist ivuxolimab in advanced cancers. The repertoire was sequenced with immunoSEQ multiplex PCR; TCRdb's copy has only in-frame clones and lacks some. This sample yields 75,000 to 95,000 clones, of which 89% are seen a single time; 10% belongs to the top ten. The material was CD4+ or CD8+ T cells sorted from blood, obtained in a trial of the OX40 agonist ivuxolimab. All receptors come from an adult with an advanced solid tumor such as melanoma, head and neck, liver or kidney cancer. CDR3s include the opening cysteine and the closing phenylalanine or tryptophan. The order of the fields is V gene, D gene, J gene, clone size, CDR3 protein, CDR3 DNA. D genes are given only for firm matches. Rows may omit the clone size; those that give it use once, few, many or a size class.

V: TRBV6-5
D: TRBD1
J: TRBJ1-2
size: -
CDR3: CASSYLDRLSGYTF
DNA: TGTGCCAGCAGTTACCTGGACAGGCTAAGCGGCTACACCTTC

V: TRBV20-1
D: -
J: TRBJ2-7
size: -
CDR3: CSARRSYEQYF
DNA: TGCAGTGCTAGGAGGTCCTACGAGCAGTACTTC

V: TRBV6-1
D: -
J: TRBJ1-5
size: few
CDR3: CASSSNPAGQPQHF
DNA: TGTGCCAGCAGCTCAAACCCAGCGGGTCAGCCCCAGCATTTT

V: TRBV27
D: -
J: TRBJ2-7
size: -
CDR3: CASSYDRGEQYF
DNA: TGTGCCAGCAGCTACGACCGAGGAGAACAGTACTTC

V: TRBV5-1
D: -
J: TRBJ2-3
size: -
CDR3: CASSWTAGVVTDTQYF
DNA: TGCGCCAGCAGCTGGACCGCAGGAGTAGTCACAGATACGCAGTATTTT

V: TRBV5-1
D: -
J: TRBJ1-1
size: -
CDR3: CASSLGDRFNTEAFF
DNA: TGCGCCAGCAGCTTGGGTGACAGGTTTAACACTGAAGCTTTCTTT

V: TRBV20-1
D: -
J: TRBJ2-7
size: -
CDR3: CSASQGGAQYF
DNA: TGCAGTGCTAGCCAGGGCGGTGCGCAGTACTTC

V: TRBV10-2
D: TRBD1
J: TRBJ2-3
size: -
CDR3: CASSYATGVLDTQYF
DNA: TGCGCCAGCAGTTATGCGACAGGGGTTCTAGATACGCAGTATTTT

V: TRBV28
D: TRBD2
J: TRBJ2-3
size: -
CDR3: CASTPGLAGGPARTDTQYF
DNA: TGTGCCAGCACCCCGGGACTAGCGGGGGGGCCAGCAAGGACAGATACGCAGTATTTT

V: TRBV7-8
D: -
J: TRBJ1-6
size: -
CDR3: CASSPDRGPLHF
DNA: TGTGCCAGCAGCCCGGACAGAGGACCCCTCCACTTT